The 2 T cell receptor beta chains reported below all come from one sample, sequenced in a study of neurological immune-mediated disorders. Using its own MiXCR run on the 5' RACE reads, TCRdb lists one record per CDR3 protein. This table holds under 80,000 distinct CDR3 sequences, around 5.5% found once. Sequenced material: PBMCs. The receptors derive from a woman aged 25-40 years with multiple sclerosis.

This clonotype occurred a few times. Just one base apart from a much larger clone, this may be a read error. The chain combines TRBV5-1 with TRBJ1-1, with no clear D. The CDR3 is made up of 14 amino acids. The V gene's germline CDR1 is SGHRS and CDR2 YFSETQ. Deletions cut 4 bases from V and 1 base from J, with 11 bases between. The CDR3 sequence: CASSPGNQNTEAFF. The CDR3, as DNA: TGCGCCAGCAGCCCGGGAAACCAGAACACTGAAGCTTTCTTT.

A note on this clonotype: A much larger clonotype is one base distant, so this may be a read error. The rearrangement joins TRBV5-1 to TRBJ2-1; 8 bases line up with TRBD1. Germline CDR1 is SGHRS and CDR2 is YFSETQ. This CDR3 has 15 residues. J lost 3 bases, V lost 4 bases, and 6 bases had no gene match. CDR3 loop: CASSPGDRFYNEQFF. The CDR3 DNA sequence: TGCGCCAGCAGCCCGGGGGACAGGTTCTACAATGAGCAGTTCTTC.